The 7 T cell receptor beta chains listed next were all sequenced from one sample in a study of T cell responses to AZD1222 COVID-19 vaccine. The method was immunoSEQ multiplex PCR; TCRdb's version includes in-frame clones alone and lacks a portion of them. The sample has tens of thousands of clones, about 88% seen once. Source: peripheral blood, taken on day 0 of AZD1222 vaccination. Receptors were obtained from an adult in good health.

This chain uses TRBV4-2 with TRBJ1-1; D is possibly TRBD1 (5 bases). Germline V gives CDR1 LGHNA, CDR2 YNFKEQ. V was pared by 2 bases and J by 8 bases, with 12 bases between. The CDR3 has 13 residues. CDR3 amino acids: CASSQLGGEEAFF. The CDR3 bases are TGTGCCAGCAGCCAATTGGGGGGGGAAGAAGCTTTCTTT.

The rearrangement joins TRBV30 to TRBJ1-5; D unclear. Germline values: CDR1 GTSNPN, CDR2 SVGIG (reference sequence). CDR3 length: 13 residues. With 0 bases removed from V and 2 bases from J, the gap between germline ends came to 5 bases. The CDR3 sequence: CAWSVGGNQPQHF. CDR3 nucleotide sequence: TGTGCCTGGAGTGTAGGTGGCAATCAGCCCCAGCATTTT.

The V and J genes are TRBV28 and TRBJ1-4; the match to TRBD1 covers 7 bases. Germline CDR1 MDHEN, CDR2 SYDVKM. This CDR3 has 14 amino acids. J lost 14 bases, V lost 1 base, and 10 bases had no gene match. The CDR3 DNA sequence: TGTGCCAGCAGTTTATTGGGGGGCAGGGGGTTTCTGTTTTTT. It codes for CASSLLGGRGFLFF. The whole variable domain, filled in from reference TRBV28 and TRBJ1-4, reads DVKVTQSSRYLVKRTGEKVFLECVQDMDHENMFWYRQDPGLGLRLIYFSYDVKMKEKGDIPEGYSVSREKKERFSLILESASTNQTSMYLCASSLLGGRGFLFFGSGTQLSVL.

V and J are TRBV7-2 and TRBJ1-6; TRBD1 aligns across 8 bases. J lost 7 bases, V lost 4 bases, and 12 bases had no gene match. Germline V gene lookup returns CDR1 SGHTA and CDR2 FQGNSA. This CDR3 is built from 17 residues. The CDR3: CASSSAPTQGANSPLHF. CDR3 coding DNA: TGTGCCAGCAGCTCCGCTCCAACCCAGGGGGCCAATTCACCCCTCCACTTT.

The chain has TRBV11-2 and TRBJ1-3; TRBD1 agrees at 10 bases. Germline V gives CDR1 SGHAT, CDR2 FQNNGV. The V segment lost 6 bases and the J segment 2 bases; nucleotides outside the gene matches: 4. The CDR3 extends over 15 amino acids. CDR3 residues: CASSRGTGAGNTIYF. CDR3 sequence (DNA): TGTGCCAGCAGTCGAGGGACAGGGGCTGGAAACACCATATATTTT. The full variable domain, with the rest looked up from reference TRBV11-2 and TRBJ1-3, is EAGVAQSPRYKIIEKRQSVAFWCNPISGHATLYWYQQILGQGPKLLIQFQNNGVVDDSQLPKDRFSAERLKGVDSTLKIQPAKLEDSAVYLCASSRGTGAGNTIYFGEGSWLTVV.

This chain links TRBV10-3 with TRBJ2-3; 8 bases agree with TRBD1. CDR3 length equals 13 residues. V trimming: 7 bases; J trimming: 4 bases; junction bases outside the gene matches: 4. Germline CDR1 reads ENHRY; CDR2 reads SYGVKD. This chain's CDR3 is CAITGQGSDTQYF. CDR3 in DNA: TGTGCCATCACTGGACAGGGTTCAGATACGCAGTATTTT.

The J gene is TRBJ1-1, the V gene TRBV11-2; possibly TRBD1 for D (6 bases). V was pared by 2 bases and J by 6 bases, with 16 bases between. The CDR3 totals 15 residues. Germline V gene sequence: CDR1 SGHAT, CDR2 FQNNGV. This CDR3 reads CASSLKKGGTPEAFF. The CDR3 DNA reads TGTGCCAGCAGCTTAAAAAAGGGGGGAACGCCTGAAGCTTTCTTT.